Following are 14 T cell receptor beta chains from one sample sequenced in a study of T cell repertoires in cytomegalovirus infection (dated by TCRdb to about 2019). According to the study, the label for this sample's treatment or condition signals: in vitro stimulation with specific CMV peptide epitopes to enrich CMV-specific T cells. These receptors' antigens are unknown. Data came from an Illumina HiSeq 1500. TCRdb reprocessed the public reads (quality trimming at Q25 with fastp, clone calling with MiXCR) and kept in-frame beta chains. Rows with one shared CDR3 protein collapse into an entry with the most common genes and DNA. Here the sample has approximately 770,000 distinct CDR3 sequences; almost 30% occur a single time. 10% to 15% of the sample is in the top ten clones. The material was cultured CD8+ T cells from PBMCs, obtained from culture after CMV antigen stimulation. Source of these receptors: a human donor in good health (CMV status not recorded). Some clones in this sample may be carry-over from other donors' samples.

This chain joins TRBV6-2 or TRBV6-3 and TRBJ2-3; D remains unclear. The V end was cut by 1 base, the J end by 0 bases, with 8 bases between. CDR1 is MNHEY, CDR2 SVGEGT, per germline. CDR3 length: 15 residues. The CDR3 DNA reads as TGTGCCAGCAGTTACTGGAGCCGTAGCACAGATACGCAGTATTTT. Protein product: CASSYWSRSTDTQYF.

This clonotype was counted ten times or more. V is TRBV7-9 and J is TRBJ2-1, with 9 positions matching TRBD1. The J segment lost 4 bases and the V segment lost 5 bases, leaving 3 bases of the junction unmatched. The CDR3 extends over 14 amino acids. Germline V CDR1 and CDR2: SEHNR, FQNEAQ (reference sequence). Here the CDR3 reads CASSLDRGYNEQFF. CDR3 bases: TGTGCCAGCAGCCTGGACAGGGGATACAATGAGCAGTTCTTC. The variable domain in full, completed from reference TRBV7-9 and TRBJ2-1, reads DTGVSQNPRHKITKRGQNVTFRCDPISEHNRLYWYRQTLGQGPEFLTYFQNEAQLEKSRLLSDRFSAERPKGSFSTLEIQRTEQGDSAMYLCASSLDRGYNEQFFGPGTRLTVL.

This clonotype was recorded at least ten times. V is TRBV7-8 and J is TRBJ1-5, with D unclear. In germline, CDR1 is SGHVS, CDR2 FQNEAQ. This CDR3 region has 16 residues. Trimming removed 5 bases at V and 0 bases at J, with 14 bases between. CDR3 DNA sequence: TGTGCCAGCAGCGACGACATGCCTTATAGCAATCAGCCCCAGCATTTT. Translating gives CASSDDMPYSNQPQHF.

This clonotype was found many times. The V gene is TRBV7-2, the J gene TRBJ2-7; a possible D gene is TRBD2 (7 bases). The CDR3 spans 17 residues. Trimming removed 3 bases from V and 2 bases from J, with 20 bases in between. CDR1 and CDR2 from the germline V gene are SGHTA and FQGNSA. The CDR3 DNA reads TGTGCCAGCAGCTTCCCCCCGGGCGCGGGGGCCGCCTACGAGCAGTACTTC. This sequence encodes CASSFPPGAGAAYEQYF.

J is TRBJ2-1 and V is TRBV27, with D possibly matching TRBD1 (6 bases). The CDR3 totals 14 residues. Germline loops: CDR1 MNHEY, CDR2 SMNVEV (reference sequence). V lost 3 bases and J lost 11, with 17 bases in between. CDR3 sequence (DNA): TGTGCCAGCAGTTTTCTACAGGGAAACGGACAGCAGTTCTTC. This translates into CASSFLQGNGQQFF.

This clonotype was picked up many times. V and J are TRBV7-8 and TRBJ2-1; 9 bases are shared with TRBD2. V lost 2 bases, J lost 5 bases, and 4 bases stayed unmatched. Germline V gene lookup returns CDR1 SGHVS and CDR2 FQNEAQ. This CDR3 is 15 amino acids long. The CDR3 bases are TGTGCCAGCAGCTTAAGGCGGGGGGGACACAATGAGCAGTTCTTC. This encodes CASSLRRGGHNEQFF.

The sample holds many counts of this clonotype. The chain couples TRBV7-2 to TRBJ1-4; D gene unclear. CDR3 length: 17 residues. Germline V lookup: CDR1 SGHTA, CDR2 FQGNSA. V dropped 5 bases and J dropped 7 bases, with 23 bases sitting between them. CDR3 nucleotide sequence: TGTGCCAGCAGCAGTGTCCCCTTCCTCAAGAGCGGTGAAAAACTGTTTTTT. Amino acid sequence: CASSSVPFLKSGEKLFF.

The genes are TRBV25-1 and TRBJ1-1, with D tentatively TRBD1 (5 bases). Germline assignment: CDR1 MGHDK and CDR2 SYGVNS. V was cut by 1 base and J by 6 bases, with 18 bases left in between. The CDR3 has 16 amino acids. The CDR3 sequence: CASSEFGLAGTSEAFF. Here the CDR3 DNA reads TGTGCCAGCAGTGAATTTGGGCTGGCGGGGACGTCTGAAGCTTTCTTT.

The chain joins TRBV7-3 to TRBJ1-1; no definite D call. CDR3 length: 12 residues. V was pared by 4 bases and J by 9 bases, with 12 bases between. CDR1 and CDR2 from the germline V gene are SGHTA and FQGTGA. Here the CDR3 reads CASSWTETQAFF. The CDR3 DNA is TGTGCCAGCAGCTGGACGGAAACTCAAGCTTTCTTT.

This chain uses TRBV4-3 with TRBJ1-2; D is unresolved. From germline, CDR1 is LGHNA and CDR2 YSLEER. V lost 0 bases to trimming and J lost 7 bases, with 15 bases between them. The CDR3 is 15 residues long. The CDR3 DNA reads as TGCGCCAGCAGCCAAGATCGGCAGTCCGTACGTGGCTACACCTTC. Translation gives CASSQDRQSVRGYTF.

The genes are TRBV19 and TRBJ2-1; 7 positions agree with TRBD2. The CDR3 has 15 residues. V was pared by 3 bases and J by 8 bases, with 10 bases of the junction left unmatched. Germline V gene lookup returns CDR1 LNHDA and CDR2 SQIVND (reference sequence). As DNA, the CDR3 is TGTGCCAGTAGTATGGTGGGCGGGGGTTGGGATGAGCAGTTCTTC. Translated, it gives CASSMVGGGWDEQFF. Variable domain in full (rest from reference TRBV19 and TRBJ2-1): DGGITQSPKYLFRKEGQNVTLSCEQNLNHDAMYWYRQDPGQGLRLIYYSQIVNDFQKGDIAEGYSVSREKKESFPLTVTSAQKNPTAFYLCASSMVGGGWDEQFFGPGTRLTVL.

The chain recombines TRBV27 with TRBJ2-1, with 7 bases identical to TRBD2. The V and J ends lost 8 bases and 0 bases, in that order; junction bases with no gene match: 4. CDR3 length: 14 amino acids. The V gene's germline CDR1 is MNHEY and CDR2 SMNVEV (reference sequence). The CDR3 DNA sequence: TGTGCCAGCTGGGGAGGGAGCTCCTACAATGAGCAGTTCTTC. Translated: CASWGGSSYNEQFF.

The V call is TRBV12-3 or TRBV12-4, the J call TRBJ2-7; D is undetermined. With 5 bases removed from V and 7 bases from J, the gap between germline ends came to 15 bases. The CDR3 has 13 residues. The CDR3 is CASSLYNIGEQYF. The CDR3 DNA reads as TGTGCCAGCAGTCTCTACAACATCGGGGAGCAGTACTTC.

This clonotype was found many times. The CDR3 protein is CASSSLEDVGTDTQYF. CDR3 nucleotide sequence: TGTGCCAGCAGCTCCTTAGAGGACGTCGGCACAGATACGCAGTATTTT. This chain connects TRBV7-8 to TRBJ2-3; D not certain. Trimming took 4 bases from V and 1 from J, leaving 15 bases between them. Germline V gene data show CDR1 as SGHVS and CDR2 as FQNEAQ. This CDR3 region has 16 residues. The variable domain in full, with the rest retrieved from reference TRBV7-8 and TRBJ2-3, is GAGVSQSPRYKVAKRGQDVALRCDPISGHVSLFWYQQALGQGPEFLTYFQNEAQLDKSGLPSDRFFAERPEGSVSTLKIQRTQQEDSAVYLCASSSLEDVGTDTQYFGPGTRLTVL.